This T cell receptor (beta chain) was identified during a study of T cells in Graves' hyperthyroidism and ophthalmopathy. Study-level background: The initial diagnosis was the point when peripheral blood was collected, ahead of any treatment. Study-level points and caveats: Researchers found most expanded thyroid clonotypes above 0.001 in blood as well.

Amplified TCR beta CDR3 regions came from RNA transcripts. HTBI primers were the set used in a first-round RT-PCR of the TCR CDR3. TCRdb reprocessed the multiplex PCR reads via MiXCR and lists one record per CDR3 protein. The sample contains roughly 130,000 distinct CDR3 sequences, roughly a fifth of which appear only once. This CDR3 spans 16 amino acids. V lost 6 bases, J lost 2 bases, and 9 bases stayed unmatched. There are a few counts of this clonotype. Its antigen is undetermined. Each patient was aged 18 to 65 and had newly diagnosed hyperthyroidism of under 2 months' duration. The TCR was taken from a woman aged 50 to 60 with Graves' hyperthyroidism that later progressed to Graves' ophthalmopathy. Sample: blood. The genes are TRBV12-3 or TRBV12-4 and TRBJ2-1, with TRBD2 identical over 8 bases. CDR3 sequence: CASRGHLAGAYNEQFF. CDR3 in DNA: TGTGCCAGCAGGGGACACCTAGCGGGCGCCTACAATGAGCAGTTCTTC.